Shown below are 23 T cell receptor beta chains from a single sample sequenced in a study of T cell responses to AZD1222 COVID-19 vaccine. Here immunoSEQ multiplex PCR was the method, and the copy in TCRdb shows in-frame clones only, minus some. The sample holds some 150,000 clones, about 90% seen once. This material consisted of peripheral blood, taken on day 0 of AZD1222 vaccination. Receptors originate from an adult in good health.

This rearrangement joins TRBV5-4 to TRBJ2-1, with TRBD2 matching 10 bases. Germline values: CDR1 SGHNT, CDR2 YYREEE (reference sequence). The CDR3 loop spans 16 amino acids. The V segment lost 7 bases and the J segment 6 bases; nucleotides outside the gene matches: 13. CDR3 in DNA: TGTGCCAGCCAAGGCAGCGGGGGGGCTAGCCTCAATGAGCAGTTCTTC. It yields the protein CASQGSGGASLNEQFF.

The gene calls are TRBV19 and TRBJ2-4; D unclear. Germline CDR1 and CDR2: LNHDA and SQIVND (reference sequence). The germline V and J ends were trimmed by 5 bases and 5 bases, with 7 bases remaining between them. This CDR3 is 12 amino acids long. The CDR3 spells CASSRSENIQYF. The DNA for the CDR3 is TGTGCCAGTAGTCGGTCAGAAAACATTCAGTACTTC.

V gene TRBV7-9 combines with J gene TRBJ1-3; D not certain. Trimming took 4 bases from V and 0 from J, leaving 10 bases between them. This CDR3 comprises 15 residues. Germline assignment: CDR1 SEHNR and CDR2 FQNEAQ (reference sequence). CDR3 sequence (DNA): TGTGCCAGCAGCTCCGCAGGAATCTCTGGAAACACCATATATTTT. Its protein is CASSSAGISGNTIYF.

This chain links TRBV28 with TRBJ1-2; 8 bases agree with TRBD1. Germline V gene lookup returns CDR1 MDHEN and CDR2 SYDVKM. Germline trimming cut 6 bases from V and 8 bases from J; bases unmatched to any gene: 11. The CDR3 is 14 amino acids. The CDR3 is CASRLTGAQRGYTF. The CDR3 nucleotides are TGTGCCAGCAGGCTGACAGGGGCTCAGCGGGGCTACACCTTC.

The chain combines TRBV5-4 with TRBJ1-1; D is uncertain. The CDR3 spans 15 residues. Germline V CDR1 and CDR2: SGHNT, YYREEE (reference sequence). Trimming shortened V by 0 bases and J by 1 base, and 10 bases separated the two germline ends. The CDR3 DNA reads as TGTGCCAGCAGCTTGGATCCAGCGCCGAACACTGAAGCTTTCTTT. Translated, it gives CASSLDPAPNTEAFF.

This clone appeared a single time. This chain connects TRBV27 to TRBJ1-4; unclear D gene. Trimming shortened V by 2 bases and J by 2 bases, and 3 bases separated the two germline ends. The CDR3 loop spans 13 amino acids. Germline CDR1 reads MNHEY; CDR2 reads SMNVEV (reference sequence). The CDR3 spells CASSLATNEKLFF. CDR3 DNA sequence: TGTGCCAGCAGTTTAGCTACTAATGAAAAACTGTTTTTT.

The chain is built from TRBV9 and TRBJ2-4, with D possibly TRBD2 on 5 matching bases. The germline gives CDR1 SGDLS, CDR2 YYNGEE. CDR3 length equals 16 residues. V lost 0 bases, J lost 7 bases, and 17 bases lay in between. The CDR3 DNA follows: TGTGCCAGCAGCGTAGCGGGGTGGGCAGGCGAGAACATTCAGTACTTC. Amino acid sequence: CASSVAGWAGENIQYF. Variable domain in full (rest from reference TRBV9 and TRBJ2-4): DSGVTQTPKHLITATGQRVTLRCSPRSGDLSVYWYQQSLDQGLQFLIQYYNGEERAKGNILERFSAQQFPDLHSELNLSSLELGDSALYFCASSVAGWAGENIQYFGAGTRLSVL.

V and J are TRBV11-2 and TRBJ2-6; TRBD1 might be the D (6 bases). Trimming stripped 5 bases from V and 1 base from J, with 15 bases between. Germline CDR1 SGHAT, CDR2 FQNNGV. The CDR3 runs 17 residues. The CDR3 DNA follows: TGTGCCAGCAGCAGCACGAGAGGGGGTTCTGGGGCCAACGTCCTGACTTTC. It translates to CASSSTRGGSGANVLTF.

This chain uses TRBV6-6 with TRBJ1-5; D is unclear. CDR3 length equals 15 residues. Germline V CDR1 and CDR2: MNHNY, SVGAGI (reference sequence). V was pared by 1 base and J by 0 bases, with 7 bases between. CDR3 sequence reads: CASSYFADSNQPQHF. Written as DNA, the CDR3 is TGTGCCAGCAGTTACTTCGCGGATAGCAATCAGCCCCAGCATTTT.

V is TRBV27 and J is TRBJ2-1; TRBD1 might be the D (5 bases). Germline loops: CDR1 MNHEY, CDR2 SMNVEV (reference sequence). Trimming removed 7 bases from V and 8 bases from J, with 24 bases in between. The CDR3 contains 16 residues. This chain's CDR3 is CASNDLGAGKSHEQFF. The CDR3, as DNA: TGTGCCAGCAACGACTTAGGGGCAGGGAAGTCCCATGAGCAGTTCTTC.

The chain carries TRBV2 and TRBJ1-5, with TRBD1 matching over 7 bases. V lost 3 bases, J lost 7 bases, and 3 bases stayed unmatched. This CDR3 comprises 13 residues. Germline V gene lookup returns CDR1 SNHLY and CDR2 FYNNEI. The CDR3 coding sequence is TGTGCCAGCAGTGACAGGGGGTCCCAGCCCCAGCATTTT. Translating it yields CASSDRGSQPQHF.

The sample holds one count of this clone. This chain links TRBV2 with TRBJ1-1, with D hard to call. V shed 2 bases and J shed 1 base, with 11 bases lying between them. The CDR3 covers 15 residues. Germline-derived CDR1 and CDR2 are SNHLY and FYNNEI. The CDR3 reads CASSEIGLRNTEAFF. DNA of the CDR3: TGTGCCAGCAGTGAAATCGGACTCCGGAACACTGAAGCTTTCTTT.

The CDR3 loop reads CASSSQPTGDSNQPQHF. The CDR3 nucleotides read TGTGCCAGCAGCTCGCAACCCACAGGGGATAGCAATCAGCCCCAGCATTTT. The chain is built from TRBV11-2 and TRBJ1-5, with 7 bases aligning to TRBD1. CDR3 length: 17 residues. Germline V lookup: CDR1 SGHAT, CDR2 FQNNGV. The trim removed 4 bases at V and 0 bases at J, leaving 9 bases unmatched.

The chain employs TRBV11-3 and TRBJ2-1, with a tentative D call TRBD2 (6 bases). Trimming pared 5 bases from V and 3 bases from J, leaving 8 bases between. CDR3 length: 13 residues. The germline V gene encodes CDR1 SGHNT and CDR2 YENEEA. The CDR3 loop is CASSAGLYNEQFF. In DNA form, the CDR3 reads TGTGCCAGCAGCGCGGGACTCTACAATGAGCAGTTCTTC.

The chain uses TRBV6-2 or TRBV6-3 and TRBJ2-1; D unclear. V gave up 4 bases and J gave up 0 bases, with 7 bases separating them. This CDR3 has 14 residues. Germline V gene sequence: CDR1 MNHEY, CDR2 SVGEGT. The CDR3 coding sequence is TGTGCCAGCAGTTTGGGTCTCTCCTACAATGAGCAGTTCTTC. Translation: CASSLGLSYNEQFF.

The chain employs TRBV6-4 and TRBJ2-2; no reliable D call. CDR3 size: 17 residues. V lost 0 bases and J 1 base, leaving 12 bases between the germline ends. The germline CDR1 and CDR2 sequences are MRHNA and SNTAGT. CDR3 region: CASSDSPRWGNTGELFF. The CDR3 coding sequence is TGTGCCAGCAGTGACTCGCCCAGGTGGGGGAACACCGGGGAGCTGTTTTTT.

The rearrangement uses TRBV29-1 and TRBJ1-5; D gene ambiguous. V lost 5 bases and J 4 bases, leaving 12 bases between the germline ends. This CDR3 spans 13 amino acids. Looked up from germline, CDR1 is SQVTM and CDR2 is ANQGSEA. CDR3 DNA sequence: TGCAGCGTTCGACAAGGCGAAAATCAGCCCCAGCATTTT. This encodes CSVRQGENQPQHF.

The CDR3 region is CASSQDPQGPYGYTF. The CDR3 nucleotides are TGCGCCAGCAGCCAAGATCCACAGGGGCCTTATGGCTACACCTTC. The gene calls are TRBV4-3 and TRBJ1-2; 7 bases match TRBD1. V dropped 0 bases and J dropped 5; count of bases not matched to a gene: 6. The germline V gene has CDR1 LGHNA and CDR2 YSLEER. The CDR3 loop spans 15 amino acids.

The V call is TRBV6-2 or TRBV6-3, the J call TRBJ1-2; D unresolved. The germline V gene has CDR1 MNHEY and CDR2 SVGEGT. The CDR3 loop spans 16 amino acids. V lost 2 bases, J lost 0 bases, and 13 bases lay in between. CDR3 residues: CASSYLEVDPNYGYTF. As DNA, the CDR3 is TGTGCCAGCAGTTACCTAGAGGTGGATCCTAACTATGGCTACACCTTC.

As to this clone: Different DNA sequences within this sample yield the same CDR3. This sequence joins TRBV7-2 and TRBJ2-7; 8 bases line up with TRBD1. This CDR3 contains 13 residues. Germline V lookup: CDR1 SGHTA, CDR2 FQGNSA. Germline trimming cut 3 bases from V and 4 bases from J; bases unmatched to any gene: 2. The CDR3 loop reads CASSFQGAYEQYF. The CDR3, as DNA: TGTGCCAGCAGCTTTCAGGGGGCTTACGAGCAGTACTTC.

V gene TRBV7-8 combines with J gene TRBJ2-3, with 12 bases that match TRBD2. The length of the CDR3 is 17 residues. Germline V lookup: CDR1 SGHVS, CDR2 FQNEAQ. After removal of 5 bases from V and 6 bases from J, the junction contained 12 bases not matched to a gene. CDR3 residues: CASSRGVGLAGRDTQYF. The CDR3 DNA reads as TGTGCCAGCAGCCGGGGGGTGGGACTAGCGGGCCGGGATACGCAGTATTTT. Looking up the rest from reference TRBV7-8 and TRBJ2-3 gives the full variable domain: GAGVSQSPRYKVAKRGQDVALRCDPISGHVSLFWYQQALGQGPEFLTYFQNEAQLDKSGLPSDRFFAERPEGSVSTLKIQRTQQEDSAVYLCASSRGVGLAGRDTQYFGPGTRLTVL.

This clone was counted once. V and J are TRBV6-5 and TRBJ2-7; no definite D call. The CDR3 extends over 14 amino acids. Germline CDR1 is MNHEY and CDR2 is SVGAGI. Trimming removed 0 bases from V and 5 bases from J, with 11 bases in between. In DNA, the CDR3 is TGTGCCAGCAGTTACTCGATGCAGCTCCACGAGCAGTACTTC. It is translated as CASSYSMQLHEQYF.

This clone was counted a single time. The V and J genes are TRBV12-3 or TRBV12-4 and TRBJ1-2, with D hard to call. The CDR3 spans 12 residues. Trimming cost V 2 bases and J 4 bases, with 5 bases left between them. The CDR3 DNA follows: TGTGCCAGCAGTTTAACAGTCTATGGCTACACCTTC. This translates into CASSLTVYGYTF.